The clone carrying this TCR beta chain is a singleton in its sample. Its target is unknown. Given the absence of the conserved phenylalanine or tryptophan at the CDR3 end, a read error is likely. The study ran its PCR with 60 Vbeta and 13 Jbeta primers. TCRdb's copy holds only in-frame clones and misses some; the assay was immunoSEQ multiplex PCR. Of about 160,000 clones in the sample, 65% to 85% were seen once. The data were obtained in a study of cytomegalovirus exposure and HLA in healthy donors. Study background: Inside one of the first data releases sat around 86 million unique TCRs taken from HLA-typed donors. Within the Caucasian-associated ancestry cluster were roughly 81% of the approximately 400 genotyped donors.

Overall study findings and caveats: The study listed around 150 cytomegalovirus-associated TCR beta chains. Reported findings show TCR beta sequences accurately forecast HLA-A and HLA-B alleles in most subjects.

The TCR originated in a man in his 60s in good health and CMV-seronegative. The sequencing input was PBMCs.

CDR3 region: CASSVGDYGYTL. As DNA, the CDR3 is TGTGCCAGCAGCGTAGGGGACTATGGCTACACCCTC. This chain uses TRBV9 with TRBJ1-2; D is uncertain. Germline V lookup: CDR1 SGDLS, CDR2 YYNGEE. This CDR3 comprises 12 residues. V lost 0 bases, J lost 3 bases, and 3 bases lay in between.